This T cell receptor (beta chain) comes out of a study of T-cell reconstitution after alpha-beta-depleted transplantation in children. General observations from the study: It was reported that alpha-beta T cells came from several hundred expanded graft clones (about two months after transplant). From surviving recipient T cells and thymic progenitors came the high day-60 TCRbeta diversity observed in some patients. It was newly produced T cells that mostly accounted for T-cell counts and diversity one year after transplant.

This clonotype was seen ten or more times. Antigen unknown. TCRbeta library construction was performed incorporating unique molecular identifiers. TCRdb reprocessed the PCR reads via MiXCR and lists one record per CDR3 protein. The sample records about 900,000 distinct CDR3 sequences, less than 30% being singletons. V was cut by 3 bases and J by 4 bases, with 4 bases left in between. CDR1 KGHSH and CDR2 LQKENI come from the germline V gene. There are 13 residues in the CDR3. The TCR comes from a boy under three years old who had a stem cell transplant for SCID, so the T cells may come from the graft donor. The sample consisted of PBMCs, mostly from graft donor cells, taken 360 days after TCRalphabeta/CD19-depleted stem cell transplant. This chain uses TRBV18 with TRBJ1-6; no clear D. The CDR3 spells CASSPLYNSPLHF. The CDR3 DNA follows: TGTGCCAGCTCACCTTTATATAATTCACCCCTCCACTTT.